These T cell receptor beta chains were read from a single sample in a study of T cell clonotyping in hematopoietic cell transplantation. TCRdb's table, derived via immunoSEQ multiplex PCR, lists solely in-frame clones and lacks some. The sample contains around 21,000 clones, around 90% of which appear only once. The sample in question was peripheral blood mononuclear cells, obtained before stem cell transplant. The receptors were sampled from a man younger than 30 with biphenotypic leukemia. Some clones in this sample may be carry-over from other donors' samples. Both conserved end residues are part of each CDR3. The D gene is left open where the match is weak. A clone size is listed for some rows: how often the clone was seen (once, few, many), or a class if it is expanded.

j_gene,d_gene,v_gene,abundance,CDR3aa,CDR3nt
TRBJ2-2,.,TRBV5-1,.,CASRSPVRDTGELFF,TGCGCCAGCAGGAGTCCAGTCCGGGACACCGGGGAGCTGTTTTTT
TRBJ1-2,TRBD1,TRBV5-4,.,CASSFQGAPGYTF,TGTGCCAGCAGTTTCCAGGGGGCGCCGGGCTACACCTTC
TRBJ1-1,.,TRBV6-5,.,CASSLGGDTEAFF,TGTGCCAGCAGTCTAGGGGGTGACACTGAAGCTTTCTTT
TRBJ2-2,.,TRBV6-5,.,CASSSPWPGELFF,TGTGCCAGCAGTTCCCCGTGGCCCGGGGAGCTGTTTTTT
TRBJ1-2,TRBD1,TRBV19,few,CASSPAGTVLYGYTF,TGTGCCAGTTCTCCAGCCGGGACAGTGCTCTATGGCTACACCTTC
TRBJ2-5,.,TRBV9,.,CASSVEWGQETQYF,TGTGCCAGCAGCGTAGAGTGGGGGCAAGAGACCCAGTACTTC
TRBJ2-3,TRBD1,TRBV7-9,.,CASSSTGGRDTDTQYF,TGTGCCAGCAGCTCGACAGGGGGGCGCGACACAGATACGCAGTATTTT
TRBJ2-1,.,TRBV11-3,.,CASSLLASGEYNEQFF,TGTGCCAGCAGCTTATTGGCTAGTGGGGAATACAATGAGCAGTTCTTC
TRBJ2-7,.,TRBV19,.,CASSIRVEEQYF,TGTGCCAGTAGTATTAGGGTGGAAGAGCAGTACTTC
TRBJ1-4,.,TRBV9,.,CASSASSTNEKLFF,TGTGCCAGCAGCGCCTCTTCAACTAATGAAAAACTGTTTTTT
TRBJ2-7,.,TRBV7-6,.,CASSLTGTAYEQYF,TGTGCCAGCAGCCTAACCGGGACGGCCTACGAGCAGTACTTC
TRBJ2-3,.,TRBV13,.,CASSLRGPDTQYF,TGTGCCAGCAGCCTACGCGGACCAGATACGCAGTATTTT
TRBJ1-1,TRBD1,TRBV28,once,CASSLGGQGVTFF,TGTGCCAGCAGTTTAGGGGGACAGGGGGTTACTTTCTTT
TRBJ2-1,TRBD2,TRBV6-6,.,CASSWWTSGHYNEQFF,TGTGCCAGCAGTTGGTGGACTAGCGGCCACTACAATGAGCAGTTCTTC
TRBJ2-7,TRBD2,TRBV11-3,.,CASSLTFSGRAEQYF,TGTGCCAGCAGCTTAACCTTTAGCGGGAGGGCGGAGCAGTACTTC
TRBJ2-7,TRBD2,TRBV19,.,CASDARGGGYEQYF,TGTGCCAGTGACGCCCGGGGCGGGGGCTACGAGCAGTACTTC
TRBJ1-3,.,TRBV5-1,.,CASSLGDGNTIYF,TGCGCCAGCAGCTTGGGAGACGGAAACACCATATATTTT
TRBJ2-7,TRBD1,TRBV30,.,CAWSAGTGGIRQYF,TGTGCCTGGAGTGCGGGGACAGGGGGGATTAGGCAGTACTTC
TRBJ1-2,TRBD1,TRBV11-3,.,CASSFGAQGGYTF,TGTGCCAGCAGCTTTGGGGCACAGGGGGGCTACACCTTC
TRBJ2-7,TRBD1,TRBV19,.,CASSIFAGGQRSYEQYF,TGTGCCAGTAGTATATTCGCAGGGGGTCAACGCTCCTACGAGCAGTACTTC
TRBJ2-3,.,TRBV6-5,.,CASSYSSGGTDTQYF,TGTGCCAGCAGTTACTCGTCCGGGGGCACAGATACGCAGTATTTT
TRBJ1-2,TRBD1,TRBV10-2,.,CASTEGGTGDGYTF,TGCGCCAGCACAGAGGGGGGGACAGGTGATGGCTACACCTTC
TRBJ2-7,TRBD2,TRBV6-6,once,CASSYFGLADTYEQYF,TGTGCCAGCAGTTACTTCGGACTAGCGGACACCTACGAGCAGTACTTC
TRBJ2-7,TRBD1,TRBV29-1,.,CSVEGDRAYEQYF,TGCAGCGTTGAAGGGGACAGAGCCTACGAGCAGTACTTC
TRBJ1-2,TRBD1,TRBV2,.,CASSPDRDYGYTF,TGTGCCAGCAGTCCTGACAGGGACTATGGCTACACCTTC
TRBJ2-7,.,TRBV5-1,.,CASQVGHEQYF,TGCGCCAGCCAGGTTGGCCACGAGCAGTACTTC
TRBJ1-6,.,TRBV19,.,CASSVQRYNSPLHF,TGTGCCAGTAGTGTACAGAGATATAATTCACCCCTCCACTTT
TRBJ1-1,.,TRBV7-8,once,CASSLVGRTLTKKMNTEAFF,TGTGCCAGCAGCCTCGTCGGCAGGACCTTAACGAAAAAGATGAACACTGAAGCTTTCTTT
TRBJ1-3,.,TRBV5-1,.,CASSLDGATYAADAGNTIYF,TGCGCCAGCAGCTTGGATGGGGCCACCTACGCGGCGGACGCTGGAAACACCATATATTTT
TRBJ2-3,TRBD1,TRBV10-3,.,CAISGGQGLNTQYF,TGTGCCATCAGTGGGGGACAGGGCCTAAATACGCAGTATTTT
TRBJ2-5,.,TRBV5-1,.,CASSLGGQQETQYF,TGCGCCAGCAGCTTGGGTGGACAACAAGAGACCCAGTACTTC
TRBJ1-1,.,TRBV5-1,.,CASSSLGGPTEAFF,TGCGCCAGCAGCTCATTGGGGGGGCCCACTGAAGCTTTCTTT
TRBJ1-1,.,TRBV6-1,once,CASSEVAGQNTEAFF,TGTGCCAGCAGTGAAGTGGCAGGGCAGAACACTGAAGCTTTCTTT